The 26 T cell receptor beta chains in this list originate from one sample, sequenced in a study of glioma-infiltrating T cells. TCR alpha and beta CDR3 regions were amplified from RNA using iRepertoire nested multiplex PCR. MiXCR was run by TCRdb on the multiplex PCR reads, yielding one entry per CDR3 protein. The sample shows 100,000 to 150,000 distinct CDR3 sequences, roughly 24% of them seen only once. The sample taken for sequencing was glioma tissue, nonneoplastic brain tissue, or PBMCs (not recorded which). These receptors were obtained from a human donor with low-grade glioma or glioblastoma, undergoing nonglioma brain surgery, or in good health (not recorded which).

As for this clonotype: A much larger clone lies one base from this, so it may be a read error. CDR3 residues: CASREDPTSGLTKYF. The CDR3 nucleotides are TGTGCCAGCAGAGAAGACCCGACTAGCGGGTTGACCAAGTACTTC. The chain has TRBV7-2 and TRBJ2-5; 10 bases are shared with TRBD2. From germline, CDR1 is SGHTA and CDR2 FQGNSA. The CDR3 totals 15 residues.

As regards this clonotype: At one of its ends the junction is not consistent with the germline gene, which may arise from a read error. The V and J genes are TRBV6-2 or TRBV6-3 and TRBJ1-2; TRBD1 is a possible D gene (5 bases). Germline-derived CDR1 and CDR2 are MNHEY and SVGEGT. The CDR3 totals 17 residues. The CDR3 nucleotides are TGTGCCAGCAGTTACTCATTCAGTGGGGCTTCTAACTATGGGTACACCTTC. Translating gives CASSYSFSGASNYGYTF.

The chain carries TRBV19 and TRBJ1-5; 8 bases align to TRBD1. Germline values: CDR1 LNHDA, CDR2 SQIVND (reference sequence). CDR3 length: 15 amino acids. V was pared by 1 base and J by 6 bases, with 5 bases of the junction left unmatched. The CDR3 DNA reads as TGTGCCAGTAGTATAGTGCAGGGGGCGGGTCAGCCCCAGCATTTT. Translating it yields CASSIVQGAGQPQHF.

This clonotype was detected a few times. This sequence joins TRBV7-2 and TRBJ2-5; D is unclear. V was pared by 6 bases and J by 5 bases, with 16 bases between. This CDR3 is 14 amino acids long. In germline, CDR1 is SGHTA, CDR2 FQGNSA. CDR3 region: CASSTPRAAETQYF. CDR3 DNA: TGTGCCAGCAGTACCCCAAGGGCGGCGGAGACCCAGTACTTC.

The chain combines TRBV7-9 with TRBJ2-5; TRBD2 agrees at 9 bases. Germline-derived CDR1 and CDR2 are SEHNR and FQNEAQ (reference sequence). V dropped 5 bases and J dropped 2; count of bases not matched to a gene: 9. The CDR3 runs 16 residues. The CDR3 bases are TGTGCCAGCAGCGCCCAGGCTAGCGGGGATCAAGAGACCCAGTACTTC. This encodes CASSAQASGDQETQYF.

This clonotype was observed many times. This rearrangement joins TRBV6-2 or TRBV6-3 to TRBJ2-7; D call uncertain. This CDR3 has 12 amino acids. V lost 0 bases, J lost 6 bases, and 6 bases lay in between. Germline loops: CDR1 MNHEY, CDR2 SVGEGT. CDR3 loop: CASSYSGFEQYF. CDR3 coding DNA: TGTGCCAGCAGTTACTCAGGGTTCGAGCAGTACTTC.

This clonotype has only a few counts. This chain joins TRBV5-1 and TRBJ2-7; perhaps D is TRBD1 or TRBD2 (7 bases each). Looked up from germline, CDR1 is SGHRS and CDR2 is YFSETQ. V shed 4 bases and J shed 1 base, with 12 bases lying between them. The CDR3 extends over 14 amino acids. The CDR3 DNA is TGCGCCAGCAGCACGGGGGGACAGTCCTACGAGCAGTACTTC. As protein: CASSTGGQSYEQYF.

This clonotype was seen a handful of times. A much larger clone differs from this one at a single base, so this may be a read error. The CDR3 nucleotides are TGTGCCAGCACAGTCTTCTCTGGAAACACCATATATTTT. This sequence encodes CASTVFSGNTIYF. This chain connects TRBV6-5 to TRBJ1-3; D remains unclear. The CDR3 totals 13 residues. CDR1 and CDR2 (germline): MNHEY, SVGAGI. Between the trimmed V and J ends, which lost 7 bases and 0 bases, there was a span of 7 bases.

This clonotype was counted only a few times. The gene calls are TRBV12-3 or TRBV12-4 and TRBJ1-1, with D possibly being TRBD1 (5 bases). The CDR3 covers 15 residues. Deletions cut 5 bases from V and 1 base from J, with 14 bases between. The CDR3 loop is CASSLPRGGNTEAFF. The CDR3 nucleotides are TGTGCCAGCAGTCTTCCCCGGGGGGGGAACACTGAAGCTTTCTTT.

With respect to this clonotype: This sequence may be a read error, since a much larger clone differs from it by one base. V and J are TRBV6-2 or TRBV6-3 and TRBJ2-7; D perhaps matches TRBD1 (6 bases). The germline CDR1 and CDR2 sequences are MNHEY and SVGEGT. The CDR3 is 13 residues long. Trimming removed 11 bases at V and 5 bases at J, with 19 bases between. The CDR3, as DNA: TGTGCCGGCAACCACGGGGACAACGACGAGCAGTACTTC. Translated: CAGNHGDNDEQYF.

The rearrangement links TRBV19 to TRBJ1-4; TRBD1 might be the D (5 bases). The V gene lost 6 bases and the J gene lost 6 bases, with 17 bases spanning the gap. Germline CDR1 and CDR2: LNHDA and SQIVND (reference sequence). This CDR3 has 15 residues. The CDR3 protein is CASSYRTRGDEKLFF. Written as DNA, the CDR3 is TGTGCCAGTAGCTACAGGACGAGAGGGGATGAAAAACTGTTTTTT. Together with reference TRBV19 and TRBJ1-4, the CDR3 gives the full variable domain: DGGITQSPKYLFRKEGQNVTLSCEQNLNHDAMYWYRQDPGQGLRLIYYSQIVNDFQKGDIAEGYSVSREKKESFPLTVTSAQKNPTAFYLCASSYRTRGDEKLFFGSGTQLSVL.

With respect to this clonotype: Given a much more abundant clone one base away, this may be a read error. The V and J genes are TRBV7-2 and TRBJ1-4; TRBD1 might be the D (5 bases). Germline V lookup: CDR1 SGHTA, CDR2 FQGNSA. V was pared by 5 bases and J by 5 bases, with 18 bases between. The CDR3 loop spans 16 amino acids. The CDR3 spells CASSASQRGGNEKLFF. CDR3 bases: TGTGCCAGCAGCGCGAGTCAAAGGGGCGGGAATGAAAAACTGTTTTTT.

This clonotype came up a few times. This may arise from a read error, as a much more abundant clone is one base away. Likely a read error: the CDR3 ends without its conserved phenylalanine or tryptophan. This rearrangement joins TRBV2 to TRBJ1-1; D gene uncertain. The CDR3 is made up of 11 amino acids. The V end lost 10 bases, the J end lost 6 bases, and 12 bases lay between the germline ends. Germline V lookup: CDR1 SNHLY, CDR2 FYNNEI. CDR3 amino acids: CATSEGPEAFL. The CDR3 DNA is TGTGCCACTTCGGAGGGCCCTGAAGCTTTCCTT.

The sample holds a few counts of this clonotype. V gene TRBV5-1 combines with J gene TRBJ2-6; no clear D gene. The V gene lost 4 bases and the J gene lost 0 bases, with 11 bases spanning the gap. The germline CDR1 and CDR2 sequences are SGHRS and YFSETQ. The CDR3 sequence is 16 residues long. In DNA form, the CDR3 reads TGCGCCAGCAGCCATCTTTCTGGCTCTGGGGCCAACGTCCTGACTTTC. Protein product: CASSHLSGSGANVLTF.

This clonotype was recorded at least ten times. This chain uses TRBV4-3 with TRBJ2-1; 13 positions match TRBD2. Germline CDR1 is LGHNA and CDR2 is YSLEER. The CDR3 sequence is 16 residues long. V was clipped by 0 bases and J by 6 bases; unmatched bases: 2. CDR3 loop: CASSQDRTSGSNEQFF. CDR3 in DNA: TGCGCCAGCAGCCAAGATAGGACTAGCGGGAGCAATGAGCAGTTCTTC.

This clonotype was found many times. The genes are TRBV7-2 and TRBJ1-1; D not certain. Trimming took 1 base from V and 1 from J, leaving 4 bases between them. This CDR3 spans 13 amino acids. Germline assignment: CDR1 SGHTA and CDR2 FQGNSA. CDR3 loop: CASSLVENTEAFF. The CDR3 DNA is TGTGCCAGCAGCTTAGTTGAGAACACTGAAGCTTTCTTT.

This CDR3 reads CASSLAIPDYGYTF. The CDR3 DNA reads as TGTGCCAGCAGCTTGGCCATTCCGGACTATGGCTACACCTTC. The J gene is TRBJ1-2, the V gene TRBV5-4, with no clear D. V was pared by 0 bases and J by 3 bases, with 9 bases between. The CDR3 contains 14 residues. Germline V lookup: CDR1 SGHNT, CDR2 YYREEE (reference sequence).

This clonotype was counted at least ten times. CDR3 sequence (DNA): TGCGCCAGCAGCCAAGATCAACTGAAAGCGGGAGTAAAAGATACGCAGTATTTT. Its protein is CASSQDQLKAGVKDTQYF. The V call is TRBV4-3, the J call TRBJ2-3, with 8 bases that match TRBD2. Germline lookup yields CDR1 LGHNA and CDR2 YSLEER. The V segment lost 0 bases and the J segment 5 bases; nucleotides outside the gene matches: 13. The CDR3 length is 18 residues.

In its sample, this clonotype was seen many times. The chain joins TRBV7-2 to TRBJ2-7; D not certain. Per the germline V gene, CDR1 is SGHTA and CDR2 is FQGNSA. This CDR3 spans 14 amino acids. V lost 5 bases and J 0 bases, leaving 11 bases between the germline ends. The CDR3 loop reads CASSPQETSYEQYF. Here the CDR3 DNA reads TGTGCCAGCAGCCCCCAAGAGACCTCCTACGAGCAGTACTTC.

With respect to this clonotype: A much larger clone lies one base from this, so it may be a read error. V and J are TRBV7-2 and TRBJ2-5; D remains ambiguous. Germline CDR1 and CDR2: SGHTA and FQGNSA. The CDR3 sequence is 14 residues long. The CDR3 coding sequence is TGTGCCAGCCGCTTTAGGGCTAGCCAAGAGACCCAGTACTTC. Protein product: CASRFRASQETQYF.

The gene calls are TRBV19 and TRBJ2-3; TRBD2 agrees at 9 bases. The CDR3 is 15 residues long. Per germline, CDR1 LNHDA and CDR2 SQIVND (reference sequence). The ends lost 3 bases at V and 4 bases at J; junction bases unmatched: 5. In DNA form, the CDR3 reads TGTGCCAGTAGTATCTGCGGGAGGGCCGCAGATACGCAGTATTTT. The encoded protein is CASSICGRAADTQYF.

This clonotype appeared many times. V usage is TRBV5-1 and J usage is TRBJ1-1; no reliable D call. The germline CDR1 and CDR2 sequences are SGHRS and YFSETQ. This CDR3 region has 14 residues. With 4 bases removed from V and 0 bases from J, the gap between germline ends came to 10 bases. The CDR3: CASSMGAMNTEAFF. The CDR3 DNA reads TGCGCCAGCAGCATGGGAGCTATGAACACTGAAGCTTTCTTT.

With respect to this clonotype: A read error may explain this, as a much larger clone is one base away. The chain uses TRBV3-1 and TRBJ2-3; a possible D gene is TRBD2 (7 bases). V was clipped by 0 bases and J by 4 bases, with 14 bases between them. Per germline, CDR1 LGHDT and CDR2 YNNKEL (reference sequence). The CDR3 covers 16 residues. The CDR3: CASSQDPGGGSDTQYF. DNA for the CDR3: TGTGCCAGCAGCCAAGATCCGGGCGGGGGCTCAGATACGCAGTATTTT.

In its sample, this clonotype was seen many times. This chain uses TRBV20-1 with TRBJ2-1, with TRBD2 as a possible D gene (5 bases). Trimming cost V 7 bases and J 2 bases, with 12 bases left between them. The CDR3 spans 13 residues. The V gene's germline CDR1 is DFQATT and CDR2 SNEGSKA (reference sequence). CDR3 amino acids: CSVEEAPYNEQFF. In nucleotides, the CDR3 is TGCAGTGTTGAGGAGGCCCCCTACAATGAGCAGTTCTTC.

This clonotype was picked up a small number of times. V and J are TRBV12-3 or TRBV12-4 and TRBJ2-3, with TRBD2 identical over 8 bases. Trimming took 4 bases from V and 4 from J; bases not matched to a gene: 1. This CDR3 has 13 residues. Here the CDR3 DNA reads TGTGCCAGCAGTTGGACTAGCCCAGATACGCAGTATTTT. It encodes CASSWTSPDTQYF.

Details on this clonotype: A read error is possible here, since a much larger clone lies one base away. The chain is built from TRBV5-1 and TRBJ1-2; possibly TRBD1 for D (5 bases). This CDR3 comprises 16 residues. Germline CDR1 and CDR2: SGHRS and YFSETQ. The CDR3: CASSLDYGGSNYGYNF. The CDR3 DNA reads as TGCGCCAGCAGCTTGGATTATGGGGGGAGTAACTATGGCTACAACTTC. Full variable domain (remainder filled in from reference TRBV5-1 and TRBJ1-2): KAGVTQTPRYLIKTRGQQVTLSCSPISGHRSVSWYQQTPGQGLQFLFEYFSETQRNKGNFPGRFSGRQFSNSRSEMNVSTLELGDSALYLCASSLDYGGSNYGYNFGSGTRLTVV.